What follows is one T cell receptor beta chain and its context. What it binds is not known. This beta chain represents an off-target read in a library built for alpha chains; its size is of limited meaning. V trimming: 5 bases; J trimming: 6 bases; junction bases outside the gene matches: 8. Germline CDR1 SGHTA, CDR2 FQGNSA. This CDR3 is 14 amino acids long. This sample is part of a study of spatial heterogeneity in lung cancer. Notes on the study in general: For expanded intratumoral alpha and beta TCRs, counts tracked tumor mutation counts.

TCRdb used MiXCR to reprocess the 5' RACE reads, holding one entry per CDR3 protein. In the table there are 3,500 to 4,000 distinct CDR3 sequences, over 8% of which are singletons. Time point specified: sample taken at primary tumor resection. From tumor, nontumor lung or frozen PBMC, whole RNA was taken unsorted for sequencing. The specimen was lung tumor tissue, collected at surgery. This clonotype was obtained from a male donor with early-stage non-small cell lung cancer. The chain is built from TRBV7-2 and TRBJ2-3; TRBD2 agrees at 7 bases. CDR3 amino acids: CASSAPSGWDTQYF. CDR3 nucleotides: TGTGCCAGCAGCGCACCTAGCGGATGGGATACGCAGTATTTT.